This T cell receptor (beta chain) was captured in a study of long-term antiretroviral therapy in people with HIV. There was at least one pre-ART PBMC sample for each donor, plus at least two post-ART PBMC samples. Trimming cost V 5 bases and J 4 bases; bases outside gene matches: 3. The germline V gene encodes CDR1 SGHVS and CDR2 FNYEAQ. This CDR3 is 13 amino acids long. About this clone itself: No antigen is known for it.

General study points: Diversity rose after ART but stayed below transplant donor controls. Participants lacked recorded data on ART adherence, viral resistance or therapy changes.

The run of the v3.0 immunoSEQ assay was at survey level. Assay: immunoSEQ multiplex PCR; the TCRdb copy retains only in-frame clones and omits some. Among about 16,000 clones listed, approximately 94% were seen once. Sequencing was performed on unsorted PBMCs, taken about 6 years after starting antiretroviral therapy. This TCR came from a woman in her forties or fifties with HIV. V and J are TRBV7-6 and TRBJ1-2; 8 bases fit TRBD1. DNA of the CDR3: TGTGCCAGCAGCCGTGGACAGGGCTATGGCTACACCTTC. It translates to CASSRGQGYGYTF.